These T cell receptor beta chains were read from a single sample in a study of cytomegalovirus exposure and HLA in healthy donors. The method was immunoSEQ multiplex PCR; TCRdb's version includes in-frame clones alone and lacks a portion of them. The repertoire holds roughly 150,000 clones, with about 80% as singletons. The sequencing sample was made of PBMCs. The receptor set was obtained from a man in his forties or fifties in good health and CMV-seropositive. Both conserved end residues are part of each CDR3. The D gene is left open where the match is weak. Clone size appears in some rows only: once, few, many, or a class for an expanded clone.

clone_size,j_call,v_call,d_call,cdr3_nt,cdr3_aa
NA,TRBJ1-2,TRBV6-1,TRBD1,TGTGCCAGCAGTGAAGGGAACAGGGGGCCTGGCTACACCTTC,CASSEGNRGPGYTF
NA,TRBJ2-7,TRBV5-6,NA,TGTGCCAGCAGCCTGCGACAGGGAGGCGAGCAGTACTTC,CASSLRQGGEQYF
NA,TRBJ2-1,TRBV30,NA,TGTGCCTTAGACTCAAGCTCCTACAATGAGCAGTTCTTC,CALDSSSYNEQFF
NA,TRBJ2-2,TRBV9,NA,TGTGCCAGCAGCGTAGTGAGCACCGGGGAGCTGTTTTTT,CASSVVSTGELFF
NA,TRBJ1-5,TRBV28,NA,TGTGCCAGCAGTGACTCGAATAGCAATCAGCCCCAGCATTTT,CASSDSNSNQPQHF
NA,TRBJ1-2,TRBV19,NA,TGTGCCAGTAGTTGGAGCGGGATGGGTAACTATGGCTACACCTTC,CASSWSGMGNYGYTF
few,TRBJ1-6,TRBV2,NA,TGTGCCAGCAGTGAAATTAAAGGGAGTTCACCCCTCCACTTT,CASSEIKGSSPLHF
NA,TRBJ2-6,TRBV7-3,NA,TGTGCCAGCGGATCGGGTGTGTCTGGGGCCAACGTCCTGACTTTC,CASGSGVSGANVLTF
NA,TRBJ2-2,TRBV29-1,NA,TGCAGCGTTGGGGCGTTAGCGGAGCTCGCGAACACCGGGGAGCTGTTTTTT,CSVGALAELANTGELFF
few,TRBJ2-7,TRBV28,NA,TGTGCCAGCAGCAGATCCTACGAGCAGTACTTC,CASSRSYEQYF
once,TRBJ2-5,TRBV27,TRBD1,TGTGCCAGCAGTTGGGGGACAGGGGGAAGTGAGACCCAGTACTTC,CASSWGTGGSETQYF
NA,TRBJ1-2,TRBV4-1,TRBD1,TGCGCCAGCAGCCAGACAGGGGTCTATGGCTACACCTTC,CASSQTGVYGYTF
NA,TRBJ1-5,TRBV6-5,NA,TGTGCCAGCAGCCAGAGCGGTGAGCAGCCCCAGCATTTT,CASSQSGEQPQHF
NA,TRBJ2-6,TRBV21-1,NA,TGTGCCAGCAGCGGGATACAGGGAGCTGGGGCCAACGTCCTGACTTTC,CASSGIQGAGANVLTF
NA,TRBJ1-1,TRBV7-9,TRBD1,TGTGCCAGCAGCTCAGGGGGGACTGAAGCTTTCTTT,CASSSGGTEAFF
once,TRBJ2-2,TRBV19,TRBD1,TGTGCCAGTAGTATAGGGTCAGGGGGCACCGGGGAGCTGTTTTTT,CASSIGSGGTGELFF
NA,TRBJ2-1,TRBV27,TRBD2,TGTGCCAGCAGTCCGGGGACTAGCGGGAGCAATGAGCAGTTCTTC,CASSPGTSGSNEQFF
NA,TRBJ2-3,TRBV10-1,TRBD2,TGCGCCAGCGCCCTTAGCGGGAACACAGATACGCAGTATTTT,CASALSGNTDTQYF
NA,TRBJ2-4,TRBV6-1,NA,TGTGCCAGCAGTGAAGGGCAGAACATTCAGTACTTC,CASSEGQNIQYF
NA,TRBJ1-1,TRBV6-6,TRBD1,TGTGCCAGCAGTCGGACAGGGGGGAACACTGAAGCTTTCTTT,CASSRTGGNTEAFF
NA,TRBJ2-1,TRBV5-4,TRBD2,TGTGCCAGCAGCCGGGAGGGAGCGGCTGAGCAGTTCTTC,CASSREGAAEQFF
once,TRBJ2-1,TRBV30,NA,TGTGCCTGGAGCTACCTGATACAGGTTCGGGATGAGCAGTTCTTC,CAWSYLIQVRDEQFF
NA,TRBJ2-2,TRBV19,TRBD1,TGTGCCAGTAGTATTTCTGGGACAGTTTACACCGGGGAGCTGTTTTTT,CASSISGTVYTGELFF
NA,TRBJ2-5,TRBV6-1,NA,TGTGCCAGCAGGAGAGTCCTCCAAGAGACCCAGTACTTC,CASRRVLQETQYF
few,TRBJ1-5,TRBV19,NA,TGTGCCAGTAGTATGCAGTCAGGGTATCAGCCCCAGCATTTT,CASSMQSGYQPQHF
NA,TRBJ1-1,TRBV29-1,NA,TGCAGCGCCCACAGGGCCGAGAACACTGAAGCTTTCTTT,CSAHRAENTEAFF
NA,TRBJ1-2,TRBV30,NA,TGTGCCTGCCACCGGAGAGGGGGCTACACCTTC,CACHRRGGYTF
NA,TRBJ2-3,TRBV9,TRBD2,TGTGCCAGCAGCGTAGCTTTTACTAGCGGGAGGGGAGATACGCAGTATTTT,CASSVAFTSGRGDTQYF
few,TRBJ2-5,TRBV7-9,NA,TGTTCCAGCAGTAGTCTGCAAGAGACCCAGTACTTC,CSSSSLQETQYF
once,TRBJ1-2,TRBV6-1,TRBD1,TGTGCCAGCAGTGGGGACAGGAGAGGCGGCTACACCTTC,CASSGDRRGGYTF
NA,TRBJ1-6,TRBV30,NA,TGTGCCTGTTCTCGCACAGGGACAAATTCACCCCTCCACTTT,CACSRTGTNSPLHF
NA,TRBJ2-5,TRBV27,TRBD1,TGTGCCAGCAGTTGGGGACAGAGGGAGACCCAGTACTTC,CASSWGQRETQYF
NA,TRBJ1-1,TRBV5-5,NA,TGTGCCAGCAGCTTTGGTCAGGGAGGAACTGAAGCTTTCTTT,CASSFGQGGTEAFF
NA,TRBJ1-1,TRBV5-6,TRBD1,TGTGCCAGCAGCCGTATACAGGGGATCACTGAAGCTTTCTTT,CASSRIQGITEAFF
NA,TRBJ2-5,TRBV18,NA,TGTGCCAGCCACAGGGGAGGCGAGACCCAGTACTTC,CASHRGGETQYF
few,TRBJ2-1,TRBV5-1,TRBD2,TGCGCCAGCACCGACTGGGGTAGCGGGAGAAACAATGAGCAGTTCTTC,CASTDWGSGRNNEQFF
NA,TRBJ2-7,TRBV6-6,NA,TGTGCCAGCAGTCTCCGGGAGCACTACGAGCAGTACTTC,CASSLREHYEQYF
few,TRBJ1-2,TRBV19,TRBD1,TGTGCCAGCTACAGGGGAAAGGATGGCTACACCTTC,CASYRGKDGYTF
NA,TRBJ2-5,TRBV7-9,TRBD1,TGTGCCAGCAGCACGGACAGGGGGCGGGGGACCCAGTACTTC,CASSTDRGRGTQYF
NA,TRBJ2-1,TRBV11-2,TRBD2,TGTGCCAGCAGCCCCAGTAGCGGGAGGGCGAATGAGCAGTTCTTC,CASSPSSGRANEQFF
NA,TRBJ2-7,TRBV2,NA,TGTGCCAGCAGTTTTTACTCCTACGAGCAGTACTTC,CASSFYSYEQYF
NA,TRBJ2-7,TRBV28,NA,TGTGCCAGCAGCTATTCCTACGAGCAGTACTTC,CASSYSYEQYF
NA,TRBJ2-7,TRBV2,TRBD1,TGTGCCAGCAGTGAGACAGGGGGCGTAGGATACGAGCAGTACTTC,CASSETGGVGYEQYF